The 30 T cell receptor beta chains presented below share a single source sample, sequenced in a study of blood T cell repertoires in COVID-19. Clones were read by immunoSEQ multiplex PCR, and TCRdb kept only the in-frame ones, dropping some. This sample has 300,000 to 450,000 clones, with roughly 87% found just once. Sequencing was performed on PBMCs or T cells enriched from blood (not recorded which). These receptor sequences come from a woman under 40 who had recovered from COVID-19.

The chain employs TRBV19 and TRBJ2-7; 9 bases are a match to TRBD1. Looked up from germline, CDR1 is LNHDA and CDR2 is SQIVND (reference sequence). This CDR3 comprises 15 residues. The V and J ends lost 7 bases and 3 bases, in that order; junction bases with no gene match: 10. Here the CDR3 reads CASTNPGQGVYEQYF. CDR3 bases: TGTGCCAGTACCAATCCGGGACAGGGAGTCTACGAGCAGTACTTC.

V gene TRBV7-8 combines with J gene TRBJ1-4; TRBD1 is a possible D gene (6 bases). The germline V and J ends were trimmed by 5 bases and 5 bases, with 12 bases remaining between them. Per the germline V gene, CDR1 is SGHVS and CDR2 is FQNEAQ. The CDR3 runs 14 residues. The DNA of the CDR3 is TGTGCCAGCAGCCGAGGGGGGAGGAATGAAAAACTGTTTTTT. Its protein product is CASSRGGRNEKLFF.

The CDR3 nucleotides read TGTGCCAGCAGCCAAGGACTAGGGCAGCCCCAGCATTTT. Protein: CASSQGLGQPQHF. The chain couples TRBV3-1 (or the pseudogene TRBV3-2) to TRBJ1-5; D is unclear. The ends were cut back, 1 base at V and 7 bases at J, with 8 bases in the middle. The CDR3 loop spans 13 amino acids. Germline loops: CDR1 LGHDT, CDR2 YNNKEL (reference sequence).

The chain joins TRBV5-1 to TRBJ1-4, with D perhaps matching TRBD1 (6 bases). The V end was cut by 0 bases, the J end by 7 bases, with 13 bases between. CDR3 size: 15 residues. Germline V gives CDR1 SGHRS, CDR2 YFSETQ. In nucleotides, the CDR3 is TGCGCCAGCAGCTTGGCAGGGGCGCAGAGTGAAAAACTGTTTTTT. Its translation is CASSLAGAQSEKLFF.

The chain links TRBV11-3 to TRBJ2-1, with D possibly TRBD1 on 6 matching bases. The V gene lost 5 bases and the J gene lost 5 bases, with 19 bases spanning the gap. The CDR3 is 16 residues long. CDR1 SGHNT and CDR2 YENEEA come from the germline V gene. Here the CDR3 DNA reads TGTGCCAGCAGCACAGGGACGGACGAAGCGAACAATGAGCAGTTCTTC. Amino acids: CASSTGTDEANNEQFF.

This clone was detected once. The J gene is TRBJ2-3, the V gene TRBV5-1; tentative D call: TRBD1 (6 bases). This CDR3 has 14 amino acids. Trimming removed 2 bases at V and 4 bases at J, with 11 bases between. Germline CDR1 is SGHRS and CDR2 is YFSETQ. The CDR3 here is CASSLGGWSDTQYF. The CDR3, as DNA: TGCGCCAGCAGCTTAGGGGGATGGTCAGATACGCAGTATTTT.

The chain couples TRBV5-1 to TRBJ2-2, with 10 bases lining up with TRBD1. In germline, CDR1 is SGHRS, CDR2 YFSETQ. V trimming: 4 bases; J trimming: 4 bases; junction bases outside the gene matches: 1. The CDR3 is 14 residues long. For the CDR3, the DNA is TGCGCCAGCAGCCGGGACAGGGGCACCGGGGAGCTGTTTTTT. Translated: CASSRDRGTGELFF. Filled out from reference TRBV5-1 and TRBJ2-2, the complete variable domain reads KAGVTQTPRYLIKTRGQQVTLSCSPISGHRSVSWYQQTPGQGLQFLFEYFSETQRNKGNFPGRFSGRQFSNSRSEMNVSTLELGDSALYLCASSRDRGTGELFFGEGSRLTVL.

V gene TRBV28 combines with J gene TRBJ1-1; D might be TRBD1 (6 bases). The V gene lost 3 bases and the J gene lost 1 base, with 9 bases spanning the gap. The germline CDR1 and CDR2 sequences are MDHEN and SYDVKM. There are 14 residues in the CDR3. CDR3 DNA sequence: TGTGCCAGCAGTTTGAGGACAGAGAACACTGAAGCTTTCTTT. It codes for CASSLRTENTEAFF. The whole variable domain, remainder taken from reference TRBV28 and TRBJ1-1, is DVKVTQSSRYLVKRTGEKVFLECVQDMDHENMFWYRQDPGLGLRLIYFSYDVKMKEKGDIPEGYSVSREKKERFSLILESASTNQTSMYLCASSLRTENTEAFFGQGTRLTVV.

The genes are TRBV11-3 and TRBJ1-1; TRBD1 matches 7 bases. J lost 0 bases, V lost 5 bases, and 15 bases had no gene match. This CDR3 is 18 amino acids long. From germline, CDR1 is SGHNT and CDR2 YENEEA. CDR3 residues: CASSTRYSRGLMNTEAFF. The CDR3 nucleotides read TGTGCCAGCAGCACCCGCTACAGCAGGGGGTTGATGAACACTGAAGCTTTCTTT.

The J gene is TRBJ2-2, the V gene TRBV11-2; 7 nucleotides line up with TRBD1. Germline V CDR1 and CDR2: SGHAT, FQNNGV. The length of the CDR3 is 13 residues. The V gene end was trimmed by 5 bases and the J gene end by 6 bases; junction bases not matched to a gene: 3. In nucleotides, the CDR3 is TGTGCCAGCAGCCCGACAGGGCCCGGGGAGCTGTTTTTT. It is translated as CASSPTGPGELFF.

This sequence joins TRBV5-1 and TRBJ1-6; D is uncertain. This CDR3 has 13 residues. V was shortened by 5 bases and J by 6 bases, with 9 bases between the two germline ends. Germline CDR1 and CDR2: SGHRS and YFSETQ. The CDR3 protein is CASRGRTNSPLHF. In nucleotides, the CDR3 is TGCGCCAGCAGGGGCCGAACTAATTCACCCCTCCACTTT.

The chain carries TRBV4-1 and TRBJ1-5; 10 bases align to TRBD1. Germline-derived CDR1 and CDR2 are MGHRA and YSYEKL. This CDR3 comprises 15 residues. V lost 6 bases to trimming and J lost 2 bases; unmatched junction nucleotides: 4. Written as DNA, the CDR3 is TGCGCCAGCAGTCCCGGGACAGGGGGCAATCAGCCCCAGCATTTT. Translated, it gives CASSPGTGGNQPQHF.

The chain is built from TRBV18 and TRBJ2-1; 13 bases map to TRBD2. V lost 9 bases, J lost 5 bases, and 7 bases stayed unmatched. The CDR3 has 15 residues. Germline CDR1 KGHSH, CDR2 LQKENI. CDR3 in DNA: TGTGCCAGTTCCCGAGGACTAGCGGGGGACAATGAGCAGTTCTTC. This sequence encodes CASSRGLAGDNEQFF.

The J gene is TRBJ1-1, the V gene TRBV2; 7 nucleotides agree with TRBD1. The CDR3 extends over 15 amino acids. Losses at the gene ends were 7 bases for V and 0 bases for J; bases not matched to a gene: 8. Germline-derived CDR1 and CDR2 are SNHLY and FYNNEI. For the CDR3, the DNA is TGTGCCAGCAACACCCGACAGGGTATGAACACTGAAGCTTTCTTT. Translation gives CASNTRQGMNTEAFF. Full variable domain (outside the CDR3, taken from reference TRBV2 and TRBJ1-1): EPEVTQTPSHQVTQMGQEVILRCVPISNHLYFYWYRQILGQKVEFLVSFYNNEISEKSEIFDDQFSVERPDGSNFTLKIRSTKLEDSAMYFCASNTRQGMNTEAFFGQGTRLTVV.

The genes are TRBV2 and TRBJ1-2; D may be TRBD1 (5 bases). V was shortened by 8 bases and J by 4 bases, with 11 bases between the two germline ends. Germline CDR1 and CDR2: SNHLY and FYNNEI. CDR3 length: 12 residues. CDR3 bases: TGTGCCAGCCATGGCAGGGCCTATGGCTACACCTTC. Protein: CASHGRAYGYTF.

This chain joins TRBV10-3 and TRBJ1-2, with TRBD1 identical over 9 bases. The CDR3 runs 14 residues. V dropped 2 bases and J dropped 8; count of bases not matched to a gene: 6. Germline V gives CDR1 ENHRY, CDR2 SYGVKD. Here the CDR3 reads CAISETDRGYGYTF. The CDR3 DNA is TGTGCCATCAGTGAGACGGACAGGGGATACGGCTACACCTTC.

The rearrangement links TRBV18 to TRBJ2-1, with 12 nucleotides matching TRBD2. CDR1 and CDR2 from the germline V gene are KGHSH and LQKENI. This CDR3 region has 16 residues. The V gene end was trimmed by 4 bases and the J gene end by 14 bases; junction bases not matched to a gene: 15. The CDR3 is CASSQGQDIRTSGKFF. As DNA, the CDR3 is TGTGCCAGCTCACAGGGACAGGACATAAGGACTAGCGGGAAGTTCTTC.

This chain joins TRBV6-5 and TRBJ2-7; 9 bases agree with TRBD1. The V segment lost 0 bases and the J segment 4 bases; nucleotides outside the gene matches: 7. The CDR3 totals 16 residues. Germline loops: CDR1 MNHEY, CDR2 SVGAGI. The CDR3 sequence is CASSYSGTGYMYEQYF. CDR3 nucleotide sequence: TGTGCCAGCAGTTACTCCGGGACAGGGTATATGTACGAGCAGTACTTC.

J is TRBJ2-5 and V is TRBV30, with a tentative D call TRBD1 (5 bases). V was trimmed by 0 bases and J by 2 bases, leaving 13 bases between them. There are 15 residues in the CDR3. The germline V gene encodes CDR1 GTSNPN and CDR2 SVGIG (reference sequence). DNA of the CDR3: TGTGCCTGGAGTGTACGAGGACACCCTCAAGAGACCCAGTACTTC. Translation: CAWSVRGHPQETQYF.

The V and J genes are TRBV5-8 and TRBJ1-1; D perhaps matches TRBD1 (5 bases). CDR1 SGHTS and CDR2 YDEGEE come from the germline V gene. CDR3 length: 16 amino acids. Deletions cut 1 base from V and 4 bases from J, with 17 bases between. The CDR3 bases are TGTGCCAGCAGCTTGATTTTTGGGGCGGGGAGCACTGAAGCTTTCTTT. It yields the protein CASSLIFGAGSTEAFF.

The CDR3 sequence: CASRLRGGTDTDTQYF. CDR3 in DNA: TGTGCCAGCAGATTACGCGGGGGGACAGACACAGATACGCAGTATTTT. This chain uses TRBV7-6 with TRBJ2-3; D is perhaps TRBD2 (8 bases). Germline V gene sequence: CDR1 SGHVS, CDR2 FNYEAQ. V dropped 6 bases and J dropped 2 bases, with 18 bases sitting between them. This CDR3 is built from 16 residues.

The sample holds a few counts of this clone. V usage is TRBV6-1 and J usage is TRBJ2-7; a weak D match, TRBD2 (7 bases). The CDR3 is made up of 18 amino acids. The V and J ends lost 2 bases and 0 bases respectively, with 20 bases between them. From germline, CDR1 is MNHNS and CDR2 SASEGT. CDR3: CASSESLGGIGGSYEQYF. CDR3 bases: TGTGCCAGCAGTGAATCCCTGGGGGGGATAGGGGGCTCCTACGAGCAGTACTTC.

The V call is TRBV5-1, the J call TRBJ1-4; D is possibly TRBD1 (6 bases). The germline V gene encodes CDR1 SGHRS and CDR2 YFSETQ. Trimming removed 4 bases from V and 8 bases from J, with 12 bases in between. CDR3 length: 13 residues. The CDR3 reads CASSPGTGEKLFF. The CDR3 DNA follows: TGCGCCAGCAGCCCGGGAACAGGGGAAAAACTGTTTTTT.

The chain employs TRBV27 and TRBJ2-1; TRBD2 might be the D (5 bases). This CDR3 comprises 15 residues. CDR1 and CDR2 (germline): MNHEY, SMNVEV (reference sequence). V lost 1 base and J 1 base, leaving 8 bases between the germline ends. The CDR3 DNA reads TGTGCCAGCAGTTTATTAGCGATTTCCTACAATGAGCAGTTCTTC. Translating gives CASSLLAISYNEQFF.

J is TRBJ2-7 and V is TRBV19, with D perhaps matching TRBD2 (5 bases). Germline CDR1 reads LNHDA; CDR2 reads SQIVND (reference sequence). This CDR3 contains 13 residues. V was cut by 5 bases and J by 0 bases, with 8 bases left in between. The CDR3 protein is CASSAAGSYEQYF. In DNA form, the CDR3 reads TGTGCCAGTAGTGCCGCGGGCTCCTACGAGCAGTACTTC.

The rearrangement joins TRBV4-3 to TRBJ1-1; no firm D call. The V end lost 0 bases, the J end lost 7 bases, and 9 bases lay between the germline ends. This CDR3 region has 13 residues. In germline, CDR1 is LGHNA, CDR2 YSLEER. Written as DNA, the CDR3 is TGCGCCAGCAGCCAAGATAGAGGAATTGAAGCTTTCTTT. This encodes CASSQDRGIEAFF.

V and J are TRBV24-1 and TRBJ1-2, with TRBD1 matching over 7 bases. The CDR3 covers 15 residues. The trim removed 4 bases at V and 3 bases at J, leaving 7 bases unmatched. In germline, CDR1 is KGHDR, CDR2 SFDVKD. DNA for the CDR3: TGTGCCACCAGTGACACTCGGGACAGTGACTATGGCTACACCTTC. It is translated as CATSDTRDSDYGYTF.

This clone has just a few counts. The rearrangement joins TRBV7-9 to TRBJ2-7; 7 bases map to TRBD1. The CDR3 totals 15 residues. Germline V gene data show CDR1 as SEHNR and CDR2 as FQNEAQ (reference sequence). With V trimmed by 5 bases and J by 2 bases, 9 bases remained unmatched. The CDR3 protein is CASSPSMQGAYEQYF. CDR3 bases: TGTGCCAGCAGCCCTAGCATGCAGGGGGCCTACGAGCAGTACTTC. The entire variable domain, with the rest obtained from reference TRBV7-9 and TRBJ2-7, is as follows: DTGVSQNPRHKITKRGQNVTFRCDPISEHNRLYWYRQTLGQGPEFLTYFQNEAQLEKSRLLSDRFSAERPKGSFSTLEIQRTEQGDSAMYLCASSPSMQGAYEQYFGPGTRLTVT.

The gene calls are TRBV7-2 and TRBJ2-5, with D perhaps TRBD2 (6 bases). The CDR3 loop spans 14 amino acids. Germline V gene lookup returns CDR1 SGHTA and CDR2 FQGNSA. Trimming left V 6 bases short and J 1 base short, with 12 bases between. The CDR3 is CASRRPGAQETQYF. CDR3 sequence (DNA): TGTGCCAGCAGGCGACCGGGAGCCCAAGAGACCCAGTACTTC.

DNA for the CDR3: TGTGCCAGCACTACCCCCGGAACAGGGACTTCACCCCTCCACTTT. Protein product: CASTTPGTGTSPLHF. This chain uses TRBV27 with TRBJ1-6; the D gene is possibly TRBD1 (6 bases). The germline CDR1 and CDR2 sequences are MNHEY and SMNVEV (reference sequence). CDR3 length: 15 residues. Trimming stripped 7 bases from V and 9 bases from J, with 19 bases between.